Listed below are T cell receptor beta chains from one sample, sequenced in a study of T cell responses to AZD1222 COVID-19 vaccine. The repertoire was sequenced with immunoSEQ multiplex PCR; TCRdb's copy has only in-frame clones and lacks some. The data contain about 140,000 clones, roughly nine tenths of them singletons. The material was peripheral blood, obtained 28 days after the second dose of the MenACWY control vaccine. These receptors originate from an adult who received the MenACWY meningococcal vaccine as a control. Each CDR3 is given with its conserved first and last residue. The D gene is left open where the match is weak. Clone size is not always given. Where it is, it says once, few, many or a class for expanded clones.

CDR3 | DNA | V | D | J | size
CASSPQGVGYEQYF | TGTGCCAGCAGCCCGCAGGGGGTGGGCTACGAGCAGTACTTC | TRBV13 | TRBD1 | TRBJ2-7 | NA
CASSERQVLDEQYF | TGCGCCAGCTCAGAGCGGCAGGTTCTTGACGAGCAGTACTTC | TRBV10-1 | NA | TRBJ2-7 | NA
CARSLAGGRAETQYF | TGTGCCAGAAGCTTGGCAGGGGGGCGCGCAGAGACCCAGTACTTC | TRBV5-3 | NA | TRBJ2-5 | NA
CASSRTGNWGLQETQYF | TGTGCCAGCAGCCGGACAGGGAATTGGGGCCTACAAGAGACCCAGTACTTC | TRBV3-1/TRBV3-2 | TRBD1 | TRBJ2-5 | NA
CASRSGGAGNQPQHF | TGTGCCAGCAGATCGGGGGGGGCGGGCAATCAGCCCCAGCATTTT | TRBV6-5 | NA | TRBJ1-5 | NA
CASSSLGDSPDRDYTF | TGTGCCAGCAGTTCCCTAGGGGACTCGCCCGATCGAGACTACACCTTC | TRBV27 | NA | TRBJ1-2 | once
CASSTDFSTDTQYF | TGTGCCAGTAGTACGGATTTTAGCACAGATACGCAGTATTTT | TRBV19 | NA | TRBJ2-3 | once
CATSAVGPSSGWGDTQYF | TGTGCCACCAGTGCCGTGGGACCTTCTAGCGGGTGGGGAGATACGCAGTATTTT | TRBV24-1 | TRBD2 | TRBJ2-3 | NA
CASSPGRAQETQYF | TGTGCCAGCTCACCTGGGAGGGCGCAAGAGACCCAGTACTTC | TRBV18 | TRBD2 | TRBJ2-5 | NA
CASSQPGYNEQFF | TGCGCCAGCAGCCAACCGGGGTACAATGAGCAGTTCTTC | TRBV4-3 | NA | TRBJ2-1 | NA
CASSKGQGNEKLFF | TGCGCCAGCAGCAAGGGACAGGGTAATGAAAAACTGTTTTTT | TRBV5-1 | TRBD1 | TRBJ1-4 | NA
CASSPQFNQPQHF | TGTGCCAGCAGTCCCCAATTTAATCAGCCCCAGCATTTT | TRBV6-5 | NA | TRBJ1-5 | NA
CSQSTDTQYF | TGCTCCCAAAGCACAGATACGCAGTATTTT | TRBV4-1 | NA | TRBJ2-3 | NA
CASSKAGPSRGPPDTQYF | TGTGCCAGCAGCAAAGCGGGGCCATCGAGAGGGCCCCCAGATACGCAGTATTTT | TRBV21-1 | NA | TRBJ2-3 | once
CATSRDYAFSTSLSYEQYF | TGTGCCACCAGCAGAGATTATGCTTTCTCGACTTCCCTCTCCTACGAGCAGTACTTC | TRBV15 | NA | TRBJ2-7 | NA
CASSLDGLGGQPQHF | TGTGCCAGCAGCTTAGACGGGTTGGGGGGTCAGCCCCAGCATTTT | TRBV7-9 | NA | TRBJ1-5 | NA
CASRTWTVVNTEAFF | TGTGCCAGCAGGACGTGGACAGTGGTGAACACTGAAGCTTTCTTT | TRBV6-8 | NA | TRBJ1-1 | NA
CASSLGTVSYEQYF | TGTGCCAGCAGCCTCGGGACAGTATCCTACGAGCAGTACTTC | TRBV3-1/TRBV3-2 | TRBD1 | TRBJ2-7 | NA
CASSLRGQETQYF | TGTGCCAGCAGCTTAAGGGGACAAGAGACCCAGTACTTC | TRBV11-2 | NA | TRBJ2-5 | NA
CASLKGRNTEAFF | TGTGCCAGCCTTAAGGGGCGGAACACTGAAGCTTTCTTT | TRBV6-5 | NA | TRBJ1-1 | NA
CASSSGRNNSPLHF | TGTGCCAGCAGCTCCGGGAGGAATAATTCACCCCTCCACTTT | TRBV5-6 | NA | TRBJ1-6 | NA
CASSQEAGPSYEQYF | TGTGCCAGCAGTCAGGAAGCGGGACCGTCCTACGAGCAGTACTTC | TRBV6-4 | TRBD2 | TRBJ2-7 | NA
CASSLTDRGYGYTF | TGTGCCAGCAGCTTAACGGACAGGGGTTATGGCTACACCTTC | TRBV7-2 | TRBD1 | TRBJ1-2 | NA